The following is a TCR beta chain sequence with its context. Its antigen is as yet unknown. Other DNA sequences in the sample encode the same CDR3. Exclusion of a patient followed from autoimmune disease history or systemic immunosuppression. This table comes from immunoSEQ multiplex PCR, and its TCRdb copy is limited to in-frame clones, with some not included. The sample has 72,000 or so clones, 80% seen once. This sample stems from a study of OX40 agonist ivuxolimab in advanced cancers. In the study overall: Dosing consisted of intravenous ivuxolimab at 0.01 to 10 mg/kg every 2 weeks.

Study-wide points: On average, CD8+ T cells showed a greater number of expanded clones than CD4+.

The V and J ends lost 10 bases and 7 bases respectively, with 16 bases between them. The CDR3 runs 13 residues. Per the germline V gene, CDR1 is MGHDK and CDR2 is SYGVNS. The origin of this receptor is an adult with an advanced solid tumor such as melanoma, head and neck, liver or kidney cancer. The sequences come from CD4+ or CD8+ T cells sorted from blood, collected in a trial of the OX40 agonist ivuxolimab. The rearrangement joins TRBV25-1 to TRBJ1-4, with D tentatively TRBD1 (5 bases). CDR3 sequence: CATEGQGSEKLFF. The CDR3 nucleotides read TGTGCCACAGAGGGGCAGGGAAGTGAAAAACTGTTTTTT.